Below, 10 T cell receptor beta chains from the same sample are listed, as sequenced in a study of T cells in Graves' hyperthyroidism and ophthalmopathy. Amplification yielded TCR beta CDR3 regions, with RNA transcripts as the source. The primer set for the first-round RT-PCR of the TCR CDR3 was HTBI. MiXCR, run by TCRdb on the multiplex PCR reads, gives a single entry per CDR3 protein. The data hold around 240,000 distinct CDR3 sequences, with 14% to 15% observed a single time. Material: blood. The receptors shown here come from a woman aged 40-49 years with Graves' hyperthyroidism that later progressed to Graves' ophthalmopathy.

In this sample, this clonotype turned up a few times. V gene TRBV3-1 combines with J gene TRBJ2-7; D unresolved. Trimming removed 3 bases from V and 7 bases from J, with 10 bases in between. Germline CDR1 and CDR2: LGHDT and YNNKEL (reference sequence). The CDR3 consists of 12 residues. CDR3 sequence (DNA): TGTGCCAGCAGCCATGGGCAGGCAGAGCAGTACTTC. Protein product: CASSHGQAEQYF.

About this clonotype itself: The CDR3 does not close with the conserved phenylalanine or tryptophan, likely indicating a read error. No DNA is shown, since the ends of the CDR3 on it are uncertain; the CDR3 is the one TCRdb lists. This chain joins TRBV7-9 and TRBJ2-3; no check of the table's D call, TRBD2, against the DNA was made. Germline CDR1 reads SEHNR; CDR2 reads FQNEAQ (reference sequence). The CDR3 sequence runs 13 residues, both termini included. CDR3 sequence: CASRRQGTDTHYV.

This clonotype occurred many times. The chain uses TRBV2 and TRBJ2-7; 12 bases map to TRBD2. Looked up from germline, CDR1 is SNHLY and CDR2 is FYNNEI. The length of the CDR3 is 15 residues. V was pared by 7 bases and J by 1 base, with 5 bases of the junction left unmatched. In DNA form, the CDR3 reads TGTGCCAGCAAGCAGACTAGCGGGGGTTCCTACGAGCAGTACTTC. Translation gives CASKQTSGGSYEQYF.

This clonotype was found a few times. The CDR3 DNA reads as TGTGCCAGCAGCAAAAGGGGGAGACAGGGTGCCGGGGCCAACGTCCTGACTTTC. Its translation is CASSKRGRQGAGANVLTF. The chain has TRBV6-1 and TRBJ2-6; 7 positions agree with TRBD1. The CDR3 loop spans 18 amino acids. Losses at the gene ends were 6 bases for V and 4 bases for J; bases not matched to a gene: 15. Germline lookup yields CDR1 MNHNS and CDR2 SASEGT.

A few counts support this clonotype. This chain uses TRBV20-1 with TRBJ1-4, with D perhaps matching TRBD1 (5 bases). CDR3 size: 14 residues. CDR1 and CDR2 (germline): DFQATT, SNEGSKA (reference sequence). V was trimmed by 6 bases and J by 7 bases, leaving 18 bases between them. CDR3 loop: CSALSGAGSEKLFF. CDR3 sequence (DNA): TGCAGTGCCTTGTCCGGGGCCGGGAGTGAAAAACTGTTTTTT.

This clonotype has a count of ten or more. The rearrangement joins TRBV12-3 or TRBV12-4 to TRBJ2-7; D perhaps matches TRBD1 (6 bases). The CDR3 contains 15 residues. V lost 2 bases and J lost 1, with 12 bases in between. The CDR3 sequence is CASSLRQVVSYEQYF. The CDR3 region has the DNA TGTGCCAGCAGTTTACGACAGGTAGTATCCTACGAGCAGTACTTC.

This clonotype has a handful of counts. This chain uses TRBV5-1 with TRBJ2-7; TRBD2 aligns across 14 bases. This CDR3 is built from 16 residues. V shed 3 bases and J 4 bases; nucleotides not matched to a gene: 6. Germline V gene sequence: CDR1 SGHRS, CDR2 YFSETQ. The DNA for the CDR3 is TGCGCCAGCAGCTCGATCGGACTAGCGGGAGGTTACGAGCAGTACTTC. Translated: CASSSIGLAGGYEQYF.

The V call is TRBV19, the J call TRBJ2-7, with 10 bases fitting TRBD2. Trimming cost V 5 bases and J 10 bases; bases outside gene matches: 8. Germline V gene lookup returns CDR1 LNHDA and CDR2 SQIVND (reference sequence). This CDR3 comprises 13 residues. Here the CDR3 reads CASSLAGVGDQYF. The CDR3 nucleotides are TGTGCCAGTAGTCTAGCGGGAGTTGGCGATCAGTACTTC.

This chain connects TRBV11-2 to TRBJ2-7; the match to TRBD2 covers 13 bases. CDR1 is SGHAT, CDR2 FQNNGV, per germline. The CDR3 consists of 18 residues. J was trimmed by 6 bases and V by 2 bases; bases with no gene match: 13. This chain's CDR3 is CASSLSGLAGAFPFEQYF. The DNA for the CDR3 is TGTGCCAGCAGCTTATCCGGACTAGCGGGAGCATTCCCTTTCGAGCAGTACTTC.

This clonotype was detected ten times or more. The chain recombines TRBV19 with TRBJ1-2; no clear D gene. Germline loops: CDR1 LNHDA, CDR2 SQIVND (reference sequence). Between the trimmed V and J ends, which lost 5 bases and 5 bases, there was a span of 9 bases. The CDR3 loop spans 12 amino acids. The CDR3, as DNA: TGTGCCAGTAGTCCAGCTGAGTATGGCTACACCTTC. This codes for CASSPAEYGYTF.